This T cell receptor beta chain was profiled in a study of OX40 agonist ivuxolimab in advanced cancers. Study overall: Patients were dosed intravenously with ivuxolimab at 0.01 to 10 mg/kg every 2 weeks. Partial responses occurred in three patients (one hepatocellular carcinoma, two cutaneous melanoma). Past anti-PD-1, anti-PD-L1 or anti-CTLA-4 therapy was accepted, and 30% to 50% had received some. General study points: Partial responders at 0.1-3.0 mg/kg had among the lowest clonal expansion.

This CDR3 contains 13 residues. Per the germline V gene, CDR1 is MDHEN and CDR2 is SYDVKM. V dropped 6 bases and J dropped 5; count of bases not matched to a gene: 6. This clone was observed a handful of times. Its antigen is as yet unknown. The method was immunoSEQ multiplex PCR; TCRdb's version includes in-frame clones alone and lacks a portion of them. The table lists under 25,000 clones, 74% of them singletons. This sequence originates from an adult with an advanced solid tumor such as melanoma, head and neck, liver or kidney cancer. Sample: CD4+ or CD8+ T cells sorted from blood, taken in a trial of the OX40 agonist ivuxolimab. The chain uses TRBV28 and TRBJ2-7, with 8 bases lining up with TRBD1. The CDR3 protein is CASRTRGLNEQYF. CDR3 in DNA: TGTGCCAGCAGGACCAGGGGGCTAAACGAGCAGTACTTC.